Below, 27 T cell receptor beta chains from the same sample are listed, as sequenced in a study of cytomegalovirus exposure and HLA in healthy donors. The PCR made use of 60 Vbeta and 13 Jbeta primers. The data were produced by immunoSEQ multiplex PCR, yet TCRdb's version contains in-frame clones alone and is incomplete. Here the sample spans 100,000 or so clones, 70% to 80% being singletons. Sequencing was carried out using PBMCs. These receptors were collected from a human donor in good health.

The gene calls are TRBV10-2 and TRBJ1-2; possible D gene TRBD1, 5 bases. This CDR3 has 12 residues. Trimming removed 7 bases from V and 5 bases from J, with 11 bases in between. The germline V gene encodes CDR1 WSHSY and CDR2 SAAADI. CDR3 DNA: TGCGCCAGCACAAGGGGCGAGTATGGCTACACCTTC. Protein: CASTRGEYGYTF.

This clone was detected only a few times. The CDR3 reads CASSGQLHSNQPQHF. Written as DNA, the CDR3 is TGTGCCAGCAGTGGACAGCTCCATAGCAATCAGCCCCAGCATTTT. The genes are TRBV6-6 and TRBJ1-5; a possible D gene is TRBD1 (6 bases). Trimming shortened V by 5 bases and J by 0 bases, and 11 bases separated the two germline ends. Germline V CDR1 and CDR2: MNHNY, SVGAGI (reference sequence). CDR3 length: 15 residues.

This clone was observed a handful of times. V and J are TRBV4-3 and TRBJ1-1, with D possibly TRBD1 on 5 matching bases. The CDR3 runs to 17 residues. Germline CDR1 reads LGHNA; CDR2 reads YSLEER. V lost 0 bases and J 4 bases, leaving 18 bases between the germline ends. The CDR3 DNA sequence: TGCGCCAGCAGCCAAGATCTCGCAGGTTTGGGGGGCACTGAAGCTTTCTTT. Translation: CASSQDLAGLGGTEAFF.

This clone was seen more than once but under ten times. The chain employs TRBV19 and TRBJ2-6; D not resolved. CDR1 and CDR2 from the germline V gene are LNHDA and SQIVND (reference sequence). The CDR3 runs to 15 residues. V gave up 8 bases and J gave up 2 bases, with 13 bases separating them. CDR3: CASGGTLPGANVLTF. In DNA form, the CDR3 reads TGTGCCAGTGGCGGAACACTGCCTGGGGCCAACGTCCTGACTTTC.

This clone came up a few times. The J gene is TRBJ1-2, the V gene TRBV7-2; unclear D gene. Trimming stripped 4 bases from V and 0 bases from J, with 15 bases between. Germline V gene data show CDR1 as SGHTA and CDR2 as FQGNSA. The CDR3 loop spans 16 amino acids. The CDR3 loop is CASSSRQALANYGYTF. The CDR3 nucleotides are TGTGCCAGCAGCTCCAGACAAGCCCTGGCTAACTATGGCTACACCTTC.

This rearrangement joins TRBV11-2 to TRBJ2-5; D gene ambiguous. The germline gives CDR1 SGHAT, CDR2 FQNNGV. V dropped 5 bases and J dropped 1 base, with 11 bases sitting between them. The CDR3 runs to 14 residues. This chain's CDR3 is CASSISGAQETQYF. Written as DNA, the CDR3 is TGTGCCAGCAGCATTAGTGGTGCCCAAGAGACCCAGTACTTC. Drawing the rest from reference TRBV11-2 and TRBJ2-5, the complete variable domain is EAGVAQSPRYKIIEKRQSVAFWCNPISGHATLYWYQQILGQGPKLLIQFQNNGVVDDSQLPKDRFSAERLKGVDSTLKIQPAKLEDSAVYLCASSISGAQETQYFGPGTRLLVL.

There are a few counts of this clone. The chain uses TRBV7-6 and TRBJ1-1; D uncertain. V lost 3 bases and J 1 base, leaving 6 bases between the germline ends. Germline-derived CDR1 and CDR2 are SGHVS and FNYEAQ. This CDR3 region has 13 residues. In DNA, the CDR3 is TGTGCCAGCAGCTTTAACGGGAACACTGAAGCTTTCTTT. Its translation: CASSFNGNTEAFF. Using reference TRBV7-6 and TRBJ1-1 for the parts outside the CDR3, the full variable domain is GAGVSQSPRYKVTKRGQDVALRCDPISGHVSLYWYRQALGQGPEFLTYFNYEAQQDKSGLPNDRFSAERPEGSISTLTIQRTEQRDSAMYRCASSFNGNTEAFFGQGTRLTVV.

A word on this clone: One end of the junction fails to match germline, which may point to a read error. This chain links TRBV25-1 with TRBJ2-7, with D possibly TRBD1 on 6 matching bases. The CDR3 loop spans 12 amino acids. The germline V gene has CDR1 MGHDK and CDR2 SYGVNS. The chain's CDR3 is CASLMLSPGVHF. CDR3 DNA: TGTGCCAGCTTAATGCTCTCTCCAGGGGTTCACTTC.

The genes are TRBV30 and TRBJ1-5; 11 bases agree with TRBD1. The junction had 3 bases not matched to a gene; V was cut back by 5 bases and J by 6 bases. The germline gives CDR1 GTSNPN, CDR2 SVGIG (reference sequence). The CDR3 extends over 13 amino acids. The CDR3 DNA sequence: TGTGCCTGGGGACAGGGGGCAAGTCAGCCCCAGCATTTT. This gives the protein CAWGQGASQPQHF.

This clone was observed once. The rearrangement links TRBV18 to TRBJ1-4, with D possibly being TRBD1 (5 bases). Trimming removed 1 base from V and 8 bases from J, with 11 bases in between. This CDR3 spans 14 amino acids. In germline, CDR1 is KGHSH, CDR2 LQKENI. The CDR3 DNA is TGTGCCAGCTCACCACTTGGGGCAGGGGAAAAACTGTTTTTT. Translation: CASSPLGAGEKLFF.

The J gene is TRBJ1-4, the V gene TRBV6-5, with D hard to call. There are 14 residues in the CDR3. The V end was cut by 2 bases, the J end by 3 bases, with 7 bases between. Germline CDR1 MNHEY, CDR2 SVGAGI. The CDR3 loop reads CASSYSAANEKLFF. Here the CDR3 DNA reads TGTGCCAGCAGTTACAGTGCGGCTAATGAAAAACTGTTTTTT.

The chain combines TRBV5-1 with TRBJ1-1; 8 bases are a match to TRBD1. Germline V gene lookup returns CDR1 SGHRS and CDR2 YFSETQ. This CDR3 has 14 residues. The V gene end was trimmed by 6 bases and the J gene end by 0 bases; junction bases not matched to a gene: 4. The CDR3 sequence: CASTTGAVNTEAFF. CDR3 nucleotide sequence: TGCGCCAGCACGACAGGGGCCGTGAACACTGAAGCTTTCTTT.

The V and J genes are TRBV7-3 and TRBJ1-1; D possibly corresponds to TRBD1 (6 bases). Per the germline V gene, CDR1 is SGHTA and CDR2 is FQGTGA. This CDR3 has 15 amino acids. Trimming shortened V by 4 bases and J by 2 bases, and 14 bases separated the two germline ends. The CDR3 DNA follows: TGTGCCAGCAGCTCCCAAGGGGGTACTAACACTGAAGCTTTCTTT. This encodes CASSSQGGTNTEAFF.

This chain connects TRBV5-6 to TRBJ2-7, with 9 nucleotides matching TRBD1. After removal of 4 bases from V and 6 bases from J, the junction contained 2 bases not matched to a gene. Per germline, CDR1 SGHDT and CDR2 YYEEEE. The CDR3 consists of 12 residues. The CDR3 here is CASSGTGCEQYF. The CDR3 DNA sequence: TGTGCCAGCAGCGGGACAGGGTGCGAGCAGTACTTC.

This clone showed up just a few times. Other DNA sequences in this specimen translate into the identical CDR3. The chain carries TRBV28 and TRBJ1-1; the D gene is possibly TRBD1 (6 bases). V was clipped by 8 bases and J by 6 bases, with 22 bases between them. In germline, CDR1 is MDHEN, CDR2 SYDVKM. The CDR3 loop spans 15 amino acids. CDR3 residues: CASLGGSGRGSEAFF. CDR3 sequence (DNA): TGTGCCAGCCTTGGGGGCTCAGGGAGGGGTTCTGAAGCTTTCTTT. Filled out from reference TRBV28 and TRBJ1-1, the complete variable domain reads DVKVTQSSRYLVKRTGEKVFLECVQDMDHENMFWYRQDPGLGLRLIYFSYDVKMKEKGDIPEGYSVSREKKERFSLILESASTNQTSMYLCASLGGSGRGSEAFFGQGTRLTVV.

This clone was seen once. The chain is built from TRBV5-6 and TRBJ2-7; D gene uncertain. V shed 6 bases and J shed 6 bases, with 22 bases lying between them. The CDR3 totals 15 residues. Germline V gene sequence: CDR1 SGHDT, CDR2 YYEEEE. The CDR3 coding sequence is TGTGCCAGCACCAAACTTGGTTGGGCCACTCCCGAGCAGTACTTC. This translates into CASTKLGWATPEQYF.

The chain carries TRBV29-1 and TRBJ2-1, with TRBD2 identical over 8 bases. There are 12 residues in the CDR3. Germline CDR1 is SQVTM and CDR2 is ANQGSEA. J gave up 7 bases and V 5 bases, and 4 bases lay outside the gene matches. The CDR3 is CSVSGSLNEQFF. The CDR3, as DNA: TGCAGCGTTAGCGGGAGTTTGAATGAGCAGTTCTTC.

V usage is TRBV28 and J usage is TRBJ2-1, with D possibly TRBD1 on 6 matching bases. The CDR3 spans 14 residues. The V end was cut by 6 bases, the J end by 5 bases, with 14 bases between. Germline V CDR1 and CDR2: MDHEN, SYDVKM. The CDR3 DNA reads TGTGCCAGCAGCGCGGACAGAATTAACAATGAGCAGTTCTTC. Translated, it gives CASSADRINNEQFF.

This rearrangement joins TRBV28 to TRBJ2-7, with D possibly matching TRBD2 (6 bases). From germline, CDR1 is MDHEN and CDR2 SYDVKM. The CDR3 is 15 amino acids. With 7 bases removed from V and 3 bases from J, the gap between germline ends came to 19 bases. The CDR3 is CASTRGVGSYYEQYF. The CDR3 DNA sequence: TGTGCCAGCACCCGCGGGGTTGGATCTTACTACGAGCAGTACTTC.

The V call is TRBV4-1, the J call TRBJ2-7, with 8 bases lining up with TRBD1. V was pared by 4 bases and J by 0 bases, with 5 bases of the junction left unmatched. CDR1 and CDR2 from the germline V gene are MGHRA and YSYEKL. The CDR3 totals 15 residues. Here the CDR3 DNA reads TGCGCCAGCAGCCCGACAGGGGCGAGCTCCTACGAGCAGTACTTC. It translates to CASSPTGASSYEQYF.

The CDR3 is CATLVPSNYGYTF. The CDR3 nucleotides are TGTGCCACACTAGTGCCATCTAACTATGGCTACACCTTC. This sequence joins TRBV28 and TRBJ1-2; D uncertain. The CDR3 totals 13 residues. Germline V gene sequence: CDR1 MDHEN, CDR2 SYDVKM. V was pared by 10 bases and J by 0 bases, with 12 bases between.

V is TRBV2 and J is TRBJ1-5, with a tentative D call TRBD1 (6 bases). The CDR3 runs to 13 residues. Germline V CDR1 and CDR2: SNHLY, FYNNEI. With 5 bases removed from V and 5 bases from J, the gap between germline ends came to 10 bases. This CDR3 is CASSLQGYQPQHF. For the CDR3, the DNA is TGTGCCAGCAGTTTACAGGGCTATCAGCCCCAGCATTTT.

A few counts support this clone. The V and J genes are TRBV7-3 and TRBJ2-1; a weak D match, TRBD1 (5 bases). Germline CDR1 reads SGHTA; CDR2 reads FQGTGA. Trimming pared 5 bases from V and 6 bases from J, leaving 11 bases between. This CDR3 contains 13 residues. In DNA, the CDR3 is TGTGCCAGCAGCGCAGGGCCCGTCAATGAGCAGTTCTTC. Translating gives CASSAGPVNEQFF.

This chain joins TRBV28 and TRBJ2-2, with 8 nucleotides matching TRBD2. Per germline, CDR1 MDHEN and CDR2 SYDVKM. V lost 2 bases to trimming and J lost 4 bases; unmatched junction nucleotides: 3. This CDR3 region has 15 residues. This CDR3 is CASSLQAGGTGELFF. The CDR3 region has the DNA TGTGCCAGCAGTTTACAGGCGGGAGGCACCGGGGAGCTGTTTTTT. The full variable domain, with the rest looked up from reference TRBV28 and TRBJ2-2, is DVKVTQSSRYLVKRTGEKVFLECVQDMDHENMFWYRQDPGLGLRLIYFSYDVKMKEKGDIPEGYSVSREKKERFSLILESASTNQTSMYLCASSLQAGGTGELFFGEGSRLTVL.

The chain joins TRBV15 to TRBJ2-3; 10 bases line up with TRBD1. Germline assignment: CDR1 LNHNV and CDR2 YYDKDF (reference sequence). The CDR3 is 18 residues long. With V trimmed by 0 bases and J by 2 bases, 8 bases remained unmatched. CDR3 nucleotides: TGTGCCACCAGCAGAGATAGGGGGACAGGGGTCCCCACAGATACGCAGTATTTT. Encoded protein: CATSRDRGTGVPTDTQYF.

The chain links TRBV7-2 to TRBJ1-6; D is uncertain. The CDR3 has 15 residues. Germline V gene data show CDR1 as SGHTA and CDR2 as FQGNSA. The V end was cut by 3 bases, the J end by 7 bases, with 13 bases between. CDR3 in amino acids: CASSFGGQKNSPLHF. CDR3 DNA: TGTGCCAGCAGCTTTGGAGGGCAGAAAAATTCACCCCTCCACTTT.

V usage is TRBV19 and J usage is TRBJ2-7; 9 bases agree with TRBD2. Looked up from germline, CDR1 is LNHDA and CDR2 is SQIVND (reference sequence). With V trimmed by 2 bases and J by 1 base, 3 bases remained unmatched. This CDR3 is 15 amino acids long. For the CDR3, the DNA is TGTGCCAGTAGTATAAGCACTAGCGGGTCCTACGAGCAGTACTTC. Protein sequence: CASSISTSGSYEQYF.